This TCR beta chain was observed in a study of T cells after yellow fever vaccination (dated by TCRdb to about 2019). General notes on the study: Libraries from fractions with low cell numbers were prepared with the SMART-Seq v4 Ultra Low Input RNA kit. To follow T-cell clones before and after primary and booster YFV17D yellow fever vaccination, bulk TCR alpha and beta repertoires were sequenced over time. Two healthy male donors, one aged 18 to 30 and one aged 30 to 40 years, made up the cohort. Bulk PBMC replicates and cell subsets were isolated from blood drawn at multiple timepoints before and after both primary and secondary immunization.

The treatment or condition label for this specimen denotes: live attenuated yellow fever vaccine strain. A standard Ficoll-Paque protocol was used to isolate PBMCs from peripheral blood. Dynabeads CD4 and CD8 positive selection kits were used to isolate the CD4 and CD8 T-cell fractions. RNA was extracted with TriZol from bulk PBMCs, CD4 and CD8 fractions, and dextramer-positive and dextramer-negative fractions. Overall study outcomes, separate from this receptor: Because only two donors were included in the study, the extent to which the findings can be generalized is limited. The secondary T-cell response was weaker than the primary response but faster, peaking on day 5 instead of day 15. After the booster, most clones that had expanded after primary vaccination were detected again (nearly 97% of CD4 and more than 85% of CD8), suggesting broad maintenance of memory. Because abundant contaminating clonotypes from the bulk population could be contained in FACS-sorted repertoires, computational filtering was required. A small fraction of clonotypes showed up in both the CD4 and CD8 compartments, probably as a result of convergent recombination.

TCR cDNA was synthesized by 5'RACE template switching, which introduced a universal primer site and unique molecular identifiers. Priming for cDNA synthesis came from both the TCR alpha and TCR beta constant segments. Library amplification used two PCR steps, and the second PCR step added sample barcodes and sequencing adapters. Libraries were sequenced on Illumina HiSeq 2500 (2x100 bp) or NovaSeq (2x150 bp). As for the original processing: Reads were demultiplexed and collapsed into UMI consensus sequences with MIGEC, and V(D)J alignment was performed with MiXCR. Vaccine-responding clonotypes were identified with edgeR using replicate PBMC samples, with FDR below 0.01 and a log2 fold change above 5 up to day 15 being required. Each bulk clonotype was labeled CD4 or CD8 based on which sequenced repertoire, CD4 or CD8, contained the clonotype at higher abundance. The public reads were reanalyzed by TCRdb: fastp trimming at Q25, MiXCR alignment, in-frame beta chains only. Rows with one shared CDR3 protein collapse into an entry with the most common genes and DNA. The V and J calls were not made by the authors but by TCRdb's processing. Present in this sample are over 130,000 distinct CDR3 sequences, roughly 8% of which were seen just once. The top ten constitute roughly 0.73% of the sample.

From a lookup of the germline V gene (reference sequence), CDR1 and CDR2 are GTSNPN and SVGIG. The junction shows trimming of 7 bases on V and 5 bases on J, and the gene matches do not reach 10 bases of it. The CDR3, cysteine through phenylalanine, is 14 amino acids long. The kept DNA is CDR3 alone, 42 bases in frame from the first base. This clonotype has a handful of counts. Its antigen is not yet known. Base qualities are not at hand, and no much larger clone is one base apart. The receptor was isolated from a man aged 25 to 45 who received the YFV17D yellow fever vaccine. The starting material was CD4+ T cells sorted from PBMCs, obtained 5 days after the yellow fever booster vaccination. Rearrangement joined TRBV30 to TRBJ1-1; 10 bases in the junction line up with TRBD1. The CDR3 protein is CAFDRGLGETEAFF. The nucleotide sequence is TGTGCCTTTGACAGGGGGCTTGGAGAAACTGAAGCTTTCTTT.